The 30 T cell receptor beta chains given below trace back to one sample, sequenced in a study of blood T cell repertoires in COVID-19 (dated by TCRdb to 2020 to 2022). The library was obtained by the immunoSEQ multiplex PCR assay. The immuneACCESS repertoire file appears here via TCRdb, limited to in-frame rearrangements. These files lack a portion of the clones; in checked studies, under half of the deficit traces to unresolved V genes, and the cause of the others is not known. The sample table shows 95,000 to 100,000 clones, and over 75% are seen once. Jointly, the top ten make up around 11% of the sample. The sample comprised peripheral blood. Receptor source: a woman at least 80 years old with acute or convalescent COVID-19.

The rearrangement uses TRBV6-5 and TRBJ2-7; the D gene is possibly TRBD2 (6 bases). This CDR3 is built from 13 residues. With 6 bases removed from V and 1 base from J, the gap between germline ends came to 10 bases. Germline CDR1 is MNHEY and CDR2 is SVGAGI. CDR3 nucleotide sequence: TGTGCCAGCAGCACTGGGAGGTCCTACGAGCAGTACGTC. Protein sequence: CASSTGRSYEQYV.

The chain couples TRBV7-6 to TRBJ2-5; 9 bases fit TRBD1. The CDR3 consists of 15 residues. Germline V gives CDR1 SGHVS, CDR2 FNYEAQ. V shed 5 bases and J 5 bases; nucleotides not matched to a gene: 9. As DNA, the CDR3 is TGTGCCAGCAGCCCGGGACAGGGACCGGGGGAGACCCAGTACTTC. Translation: CASSPGQGPGETQYF.

The rearrangement joins TRBV19 to TRBJ1-2; D uncertain. This CDR3 region has 13 residues. Germline values: CDR1 LNHDA, CDR2 SQIVND (reference sequence). Deletions cut 0 bases from V and 4 bases from J, with 6 bases between. CDR3: CASSIDTIYGYTF. CDR3 nucleotide sequence: TGTGCCAGTAGTATAGATACTATCTATGGCTACACCTTC.

The chain is built from TRBV29-1 and TRBJ2-5; 9 bases are a match to TRBD2. Unmatched junction bases numbered 6, after V lost 2 bases and J lost 5 bases. The length of the CDR3 is 14 residues. Germline V gene sequence: CDR1 SQVTM, CDR2 ANQGSEA. CDR3 residues: CSVEFSGGRETQYF. The CDR3, as DNA: TGCAGCGTTGAATTTAGCGGGGGTAGGGAGACCCAGTACTTC.

The chain links TRBV5-1 to TRBJ2-5, with 11 nucleotides matching TRBD1. V lost 5 bases to trimming and J lost 5 bases; unmatched junction nucleotides: 5. This CDR3 contains 14 residues. Germline lookup yields CDR1 SGHRS and CDR2 YFSETQ. The CDR3 nucleotides read TGCGCCAGCAGTTTCGGACAGGGGGCTGAGACCCAGTACTTC. Its protein is CASSFGQGAETQYF.

This chain uses TRBV2 with TRBJ2-5; D remains unclear. Trimming stripped 6 bases from V and 5 bases from J, with 16 bases between. In germline, CDR1 is SNHLY, CDR2 FYNNEI. The CDR3 is 14 amino acids. The CDR3 sequence: CASRRDSTGETQYF. The CDR3 region has the DNA TGTGCCAGCAGACGTGATTCGACCGGGGAGACCCAGTACTTC. The full variable domain, rest sourced from reference TRBV2 and TRBJ2-5, is EPEVTQTPSHQVTQMGQEVILRCVPISNHLYFYWYRQILGQKVEFLVSFYNNEISEKSEIFDDQFSVERPDGSNFTLKIRSTKLEDSAMYFCASRRDSTGETQYFGPGTRLLVL.

The chain is built from TRBV2 and TRBJ1-1; possibly TRBD1 for D (5 bases). V was trimmed by 5 bases and J by 1 base, leaving 11 bases between them. Germline values: CDR1 SNHLY, CDR2 FYNNEI. The length of the CDR3 is 14 residues. The CDR3 region has the DNA TGTGCCAGCAGTAAGGACGGGGGGAACACTGAAGCTTTCTTT. Translated, it gives CASSKDGGNTEAFF.

The genes are TRBV5-1 and TRBJ1-6; the match to TRBD1 covers 7 bases. V was pared by 7 bases and J by 10 bases, with 11 bases of the junction left unmatched. The CDR3 is 14 residues long. Germline V lookup: CDR1 SGHRS, CDR2 YFSETQ. The CDR3 sequence is CASRFRDSKSPLHF. The DNA for the CDR3 is TGCGCCAGCCGTTTCCGGGACAGCAAGTCACCCCTCCACTTT.

This chain connects TRBV5-6 to TRBJ1-1; 9 bases are a match to TRBD1. The germline V gene encodes CDR1 SGHDT and CDR2 YYEEEE. V shed 6 bases and J 0 bases; nucleotides not matched to a gene: 12. The CDR3 is 17 amino acids. The CDR3 sequence is CASTLRRTGAMNTEAFF. The CDR3 coding sequence is TGTGCCAGCACCTTACGGCGGACAGGGGCAATGAACACTGAAGCTTTCTTT.

This chain uses TRBV7-9 with TRBJ1-5; D is perhaps TRBD1 (5 bases). There are 14 residues in the CDR3. Germline assignment: CDR1 SEHNR and CDR2 FQNEAQ (reference sequence). Deletions cut 5 bases from V and 7 bases from J, with 15 bases between. CDR3 DNA: TGTGCCAGCAGCGTAGACAGTTCCGGACAGCCCCAGCATTTT. It codes for CASSVDSSGQPQHF.

V gene TRBV6-5 combines with J gene TRBJ1-2; TRBD1 might be the D (5 bases). V lost 8 bases and J 5 bases, leaving 15 bases between the germline ends. Germline loops: CDR1 MNHEY, CDR2 SVGAGI. The CDR3 loop spans 13 amino acids. The CDR3 region is CASVSGDKYGYTF. The DNA of the CDR3 is TGTGCCAGCGTCTCGGGGGATAAATATGGCTACACCTTC.

The chain carries TRBV19 and TRBJ1-5; D not resolved. Germline V lookup: CDR1 LNHDA, CDR2 SQIVND (reference sequence). CDR3 length: 15 residues. Trimming pared 1 base from V and 1 base from J, leaving 8 bases between. The CDR3 bases are TGTGCCAGTAGTATAGGTGACTGGAGCAATCAGCCCCAGCATTTT. Translation gives CASSIGDWSNQPQHF.

This clone was seen repeatedly, ten times or more. The CDR3 DNA follows: TGCGCCAGCAGCCCCAGGGTTAGCCGCACAGATACGCAGTATTTT. Its translation is CASSPRVSRTDTQYF. The rearrangement links TRBV5-1 to TRBJ2-3; a weak D match, TRBD1 (5 bases). This CDR3 comprises 15 residues. V lost 4 bases, J lost 1 base, and 13 bases lay in between. Germline V lookup: CDR1 SGHRS, CDR2 YFSETQ.

The gene calls are TRBV5-1 and TRBJ2-1, with 7 bases aligning to TRBD1. The germline CDR1 and CDR2 sequences are SGHRS and YFSETQ. The V gene end was trimmed by 0 bases and the J gene end by 7 bases; junction bases not matched to a gene: 7. This CDR3 has 15 amino acids. Here the CDR3 reads CASSLDRGQINEQFF. CDR3 DNA sequence: TGCGCCAGCAGCTTGGACAGGGGTCAAATAAATGAGCAGTTCTTC.

This CDR3 reads CASSFTGGPDLEPQHF. CDR3 DNA sequence: TGTGCCAGCAGTTTTACAGGGGGCCCGGATTTAGAGCCCCAGCATTTT. The genes are TRBV28 and TRBJ1-5; 9 bases line up with TRBD1. CDR3 size: 16 residues. J was trimmed by 8 bases and V by 3 bases; bases with no gene match: 11. The germline V gene has CDR1 MDHEN and CDR2 SYDVKM.

This clone has just a few counts. The J gene is TRBJ1-3, the V gene TRBV7-2; TRBD1 might be the D (5 bases). Deletions cut 6 bases from V and 0 bases from J, with 12 bases between. Germline lookup yields CDR1 SGHTA and CDR2 FQGNSA. This CDR3 contains 15 residues. Here the CDR3 DNA reads TGTGCCAGCAGAGCGGGACTTAGCTCTGGAAACACCATATATTTT. Amino acids: CASRAGLSSGNTIYF.

This chain uses TRBV28 with TRBJ2-6; TRBD1 matches at 8 bases. The CDR3 consists of 16 residues. Germline V lookup: CDR1 MDHEN, CDR2 SYDVKM. J lost 4 bases, V lost 5 bases, and 7 bases had no gene match. DNA for the CDR3: TGTGCCAGCAGTGTGACAGGGGTGGCCGGGGCCAACGTCCTGACTTTC. This sequence encodes CASSVTGVAGANVLTF. The complete variable domain, with remaining parts taken from reference TRBV28 and TRBJ2-6, reads DVKVTQSSRYLVKRTGEKVFLECVQDMDHENMFWYRQDPGLGLRLIYFSYDVKMKEKGDIPEGYSVSREKKERFSLILESASTNQTSMYLCASSVTGVAGANVLTFGAGSRLTVL.

The chain combines TRBV30 with TRBJ1-6; the match to TRBD1 covers 7 bases. V was clipped by 5 bases and J by 3 bases; unmatched bases: 1. Germline values: CDR1 GTSNPN, CDR2 SVGIG (reference sequence). This CDR3 has 13 amino acids. The chain's CDR3 is CAWRQGYNSPLHF. The DNA of the CDR3 is TGTGCCTGGCGACAGGGCTATAATTCACCCCTCCACTTT.

V is TRBV28 and J is TRBJ1-5; 7 nucleotides match TRBD1. V dropped 5 bases and J dropped 6; count of bases not matched to a gene: 16. Germline CDR1 reads MDHEN; CDR2 reads SYDVKM. The CDR3 extends over 17 amino acids. The CDR3 spells CASSPPRQGGSGQPQHF. CDR3 in DNA: TGTGCCAGCAGTCCCCCACGACAGGGCGGTTCCGGTCAGCCCCAGCATTTT.

This chain uses TRBV30 with TRBJ1-1; D ambiguous. The V gene's germline CDR1 is GTSNPN and CDR2 SVGIG (reference sequence). V gave up 0 bases and J gave up 2 bases, with 10 bases separating them. This CDR3 comprises 14 residues. DNA of the CDR3: TGTGCCTGGAGTGTGCGGGCTACCAACACTGAAGCTTTCTTT. This sequence encodes CAWSVRATNTEAFF.

J is TRBJ1-2 and V is TRBV19; no definite D call. The germline V and J ends were trimmed by 8 bases and 5 bases, with 15 bases remaining between them. Germline V CDR1 and CDR2: LNHDA, SQIVND (reference sequence). The length of the CDR3 is 13 residues. DNA of the CDR3: TGTGCCAGTCGGCGGTCGATGGGTTATGGCTACACCTTC. This sequence encodes CASRRSMGYGYTF.

This chain uses TRBV11-2 with TRBJ2-7; D may be TRBD1 (5 bases). The CDR3 has 15 residues. V lost 5 bases and J 5 bases, leaving 19 bases between the germline ends. Germline CDR1 is SGHAT and CDR2 is FQNNGV. CDR3 amino acids: CASSPFPDNRDEQYF. The CDR3 DNA is TGTGCCAGCAGCCCCTTCCCGGACAACCGTGACGAGCAGTACTTC.

V is TRBV10-2 and J is TRBJ1-4; maybe TRBD1 (5 bases). V was cut by 8 bases and J by 4 bases, with 14 bases left in between. The CDR3 contains 14 residues. The V gene's germline CDR1 is WSHSY and CDR2 SAAADI. The CDR3 region has the DNA TGCGCCAGCTCTAGGGACGGGGGTAATGAAAAACTGTTTTTT. As protein: CASSRDGGNEKLFF.

V and J are TRBV5-4 and TRBJ1-2; TRBD1 matches at 8 bases. Trimming took 4 bases from V and 2 from J; bases not matched to a gene: 7. The CDR3 extends over 15 amino acids. CDR1 is SGHNT and CDR2 is YYREEE in the germline V gene (reference sequence). The CDR3 bases are TGTGCCAGCAGCCCTACAGGGGGTATAAACTATGGCTACACCTTC. Protein: CASSPTGGINYGYTF.

This chain joins TRBV4-1 and TRBJ2-7, with D maybe TRBD2 (6 bases). Trimming left V 1 base short and J 5 bases short, with 12 bases between. The CDR3 covers 14 residues. Germline values: CDR1 MGHRA, CDR2 YSYEKL. This CDR3 reads CASSQGSGVDEQYF. As DNA, the CDR3 is TGCGCCAGCAGCCAAGGTTCGGGGGTCGACGAGCAGTACTTC.

V usage is TRBV24-1 and J usage is TRBJ2-2, with D maybe TRBD2 (6 bases). The CDR3 sequence is 14 residues long. Germline loops: CDR1 KGHDR, CDR2 SFDVKD. Trimming stripped 9 bases from V and 0 bases from J, with 10 bases between. The CDR3 region has the DNA TGTGCCACCGCGGGGAGTTCGAACACCGGGGAGCTGTTTTTT. This gives the protein CATAGSSNTGELFF.

This clone appeared a few times. The V gene is TRBV24-1, the J gene TRBJ2-3, with 8 bases aligning to TRBD2. The trim removed 2 bases at V and 5 bases at J, leaving 8 bases unmatched. Germline values: CDR1 KGHDR, CDR2 SFDVKD. The CDR3 extends over 16 amino acids. The CDR3 DNA reads as TGTGCCACCAGTGATTCTGCGGGGGGCGGGGGAGATACGCAGTATTTT. Its protein product is CATSDSAGGGGDTQYF.

The rearrangement uses TRBV29-1 and TRBJ1-2; 7 bases line up with TRBD1. Per the germline V gene, CDR1 is SQVTM and CDR2 is ANQGSEA. With 5 bases clipped from V and 2 bases from J, the junction kept 8 bases outside the gene matches. The CDR3 loop spans 14 amino acids. The CDR3 loop is CSVHDRASNYGYTF. The CDR3 DNA sequence: TGCAGCGTTCATGACAGGGCTTCAAACTATGGCTACACCTTC.

V is TRBV5-1 and J is TRBJ2-3; 8 nucleotides match TRBD2. The germline CDR1 and CDR2 sequences are SGHRS and YFSETQ. The CDR3 has 15 amino acids. Unmatched junction bases numbered 7, after V lost 6 bases and J lost 1 base. CDR3 nucleotides: TGCGCCAGCACCTCGGGAGCGGGGGGCACAGATACGCAGTATTTT. Its translation: CASTSGAGGTDTQYF.

The V call is TRBV14, the J call TRBJ2-2; 7 bases fit TRBD1. Germline CDR1 reads SGHDN; CDR2 reads FVKESK. The CDR3 contains 15 residues. V shed 4 bases and J 7 bases; nucleotides not matched to a gene: 9. The DNA of the CDR3 is TGTGCCAGCAGCCCCTGGACAGGAATGAGCGGGGAGCTGTTTTTT. It encodes CASSPWTGMSGELFF.